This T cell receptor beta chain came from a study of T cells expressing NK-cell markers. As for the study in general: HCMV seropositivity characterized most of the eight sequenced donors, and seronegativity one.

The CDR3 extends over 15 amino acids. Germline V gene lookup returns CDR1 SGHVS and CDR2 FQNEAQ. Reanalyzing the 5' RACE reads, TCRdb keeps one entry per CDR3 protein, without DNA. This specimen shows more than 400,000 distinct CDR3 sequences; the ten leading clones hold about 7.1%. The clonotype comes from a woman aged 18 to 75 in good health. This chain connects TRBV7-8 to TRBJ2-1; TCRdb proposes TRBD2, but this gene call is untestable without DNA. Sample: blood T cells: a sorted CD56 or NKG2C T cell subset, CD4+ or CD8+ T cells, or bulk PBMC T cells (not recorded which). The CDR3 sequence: CASSSGAPSYNEQFF.